This T cell receptor (beta chain) emerged from a study of T cell responses to AZD1222 COVID-19 vaccine. General study findings and limits: The sample set comprised mostly white British donors with more females, and clonal diversity was possibly underestimated.

CDR1 is MNHEY, CDR2 SVGEGT, per germline. The CDR3 runs 15 residues. Trimming took 0 bases from V and 5 from J; bases not matched to a gene: 4. Sequencing used immunoSEQ multiplex PCR; TCRdb keeps in-frame clones, though not all of them. The sample lists 150,000 or so clones; 90% were seen once. On this clone itself: The antigen is unknown.

The TCR was taken from an adult who received the AZD1222 COVID-19 vaccine. The V gene is TRBV6-2 or TRBV6-3, the J gene TRBJ1-5, with 7 bases lining up with TRBD1. Source: peripheral blood, taken 28 days after the second AZD1222 dose. The DNA for the CDR3 is TGTGCCAGCAGTTACTCGGGGACAGTCCATCAGCCCCAGCATTTT. It encodes CASSYSGTVHQPQHF.